This T cell receptor (beta chain) was obtained from a study of CD8 T cells in ankylosing spondylitis. The TCR beta libraries were generated through quantitative 5'-RACE incorporating molecular barcodes. TCRdb passed the 5' RACE reads through MiXCR, listing each CDR3 protein once. The sample has roughly 140,000 distinct CDR3 sequences; under 45% are singletons. The CDR3 length is 15 residues. The V segment lost 0 bases and the J segment 5 bases; nucleotides outside the gene matches: 6. Germline loops: CDR1 MGHRA, CDR2 YSYEKL. Sequencing was carried out using synovial fluid, either unsorted or a sorted T cell fraction (not recorded which). This rearrangement joins TRBV4-1 to TRBJ2-5; the match to TRBD2 covers 7 bases. The receptor was isolated from a male donor with ankylosing spondylitis. The CDR3 loop reads CASSQDRGEWETQYF. CDR3 in DNA: TGCGCCAGCAGCCAAGATCGGGGGGAGTGGGAGACCCAGTACTTC.